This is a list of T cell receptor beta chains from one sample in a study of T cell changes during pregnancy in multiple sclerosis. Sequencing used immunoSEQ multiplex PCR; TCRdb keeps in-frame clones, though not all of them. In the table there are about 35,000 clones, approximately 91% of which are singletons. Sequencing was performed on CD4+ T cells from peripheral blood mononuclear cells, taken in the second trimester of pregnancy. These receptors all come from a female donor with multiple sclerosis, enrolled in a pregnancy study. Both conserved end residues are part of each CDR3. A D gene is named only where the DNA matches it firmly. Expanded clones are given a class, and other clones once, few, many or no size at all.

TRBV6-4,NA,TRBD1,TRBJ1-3,TGTGCCAGCAGCTCCGGACAGGCCACCACCATATATTTT,CASSSGQATTIYF
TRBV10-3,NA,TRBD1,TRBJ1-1,TGTGCCATCAGTCCCTTCGGACAGGGGGCGGGTACTGAAGCTTTCTTT,CAISPFGQGAGTEAFF
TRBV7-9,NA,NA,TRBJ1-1,TGTGCCAGCAACCGACTGAACATTGCGGCTTTCTTT,CASNRLNIAAFF
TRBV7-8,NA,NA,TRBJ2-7,TGTGCCAGCAGCTCCTTAGCTGTAACTACCGAGCAGTACTTC,CASSSLAVTTEQYF
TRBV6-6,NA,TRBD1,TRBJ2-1,TGTGCCAGCAGAGAGACGGGACAGGGGAACTACAATGAGCAGTTCTTC,CASRETGQGNYNEQFF
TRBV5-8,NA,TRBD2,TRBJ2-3,TGTGCCAGCAGCTTGGTTACTAGCGGGATCACCACAGATACGCAGTATTTT,CASSLVTSGITTDTQYF
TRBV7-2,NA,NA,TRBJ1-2,TGTGCCAGCAGCACCTACCTGACAGGAAGCTATGGCTACACCTTC,CASSTYLTGSYGYTF
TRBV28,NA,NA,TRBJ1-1,TGTGCCAGCAGTTTCTCCGTCACTGAAGCTTTCTTT,CASSFSVTEAFF
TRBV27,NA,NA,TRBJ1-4,TGTGCCAGCAGTTTCACTTTTAATGAAAAACTGTTTTTT,CASSFTFNEKLFF
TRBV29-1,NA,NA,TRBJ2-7,TGCAGCGTTGAAGATGGCAGGTTCGGATACGAGCAGTACTTC,CSVEDGRFGYEQYF
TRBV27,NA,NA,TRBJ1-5,TGTGCCAGCAGTTTCGGGAATCAGCCCCAGCATTTT,CASSFGNQPQHF
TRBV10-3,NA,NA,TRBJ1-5,TGTGCCATCACCCCAGGGGAGGGCCAGCCCCAGCATTTT,CAITPGEGQPQHF
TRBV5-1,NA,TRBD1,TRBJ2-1,TGCGCCAGCAGCCCAGGACAGGGGTGGAATGAGCAGTTCTTC,CASSPGQGWNEQFF
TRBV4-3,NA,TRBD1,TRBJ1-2,TGCGCCAGCAGCCAAGACCCGGGACAGTCTGATGGCTACACCTTC,CASSQDPGQSDGYTF
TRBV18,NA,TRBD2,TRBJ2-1,TGTGCCAGCTCACCACAGAGCGGGAGGGACAATGAGCAGTTCTTC,CASSPQSGRDNEQFF
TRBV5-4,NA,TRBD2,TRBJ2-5,TGTGCCAGCAGCTTTCGACTAGCGGGGGAAGAGACCCAGTACTTC,CASSFRLAGEETQYF
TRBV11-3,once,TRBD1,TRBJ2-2,TGTGCCAGCAGCCTAGGGGGCATTCAGGCTGGGGAGCTGTTTTTT,CASSLGGIQAGELFF
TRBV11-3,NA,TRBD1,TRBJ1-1,TGTGCCAGCAGCGAGGGGACAGGGGAGATGGACACTGAAGCTTTCTTT,CASSEGTGEMDTEAFF
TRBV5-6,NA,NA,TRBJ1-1,TGTGCCAGCAGCTACTCCACTGAAGCTTTCTTT,CASSYSTEAFF
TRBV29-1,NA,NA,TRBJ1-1,TGCAGCGTTGGCCGAACGGGGGGCGACGCTGAAGCTTTCTTT,CSVGRTGGDAEAFF
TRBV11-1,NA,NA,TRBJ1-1,TGTGCCAGCAGCTTGGGAGTACCTTGGCGACCGAACACTGAAGCTTTCTTT,CASSLGVPWRPNTEAFF
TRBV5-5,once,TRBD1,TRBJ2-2,TGTGCCAGCACCGTGGGACAGTCAACACCGGGGGAGCTGTTTTTT,CASTVGQSTPGELFF
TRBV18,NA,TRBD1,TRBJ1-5,TGTGCCAGCTCACCCTCCGGGACAGCCTCCATCGACAGCAATCAGCCCCAGCATTTT,CASSPSGTASIDSNQPQHF
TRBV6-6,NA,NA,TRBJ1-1,TGTGCCAGCAGACTCCAGGAGAACACTGAAGCTTTCTTT,CASRLQENTEAFF
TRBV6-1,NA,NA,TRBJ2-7,TGTGCCAGCAGCCGCCGACTAGGGCGGTACTTC,CASSRRLGRYF
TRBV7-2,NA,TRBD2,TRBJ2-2,TGTGCCAGCAGCCTCGGACTAGCCAACGGGGAGCTGTTTTTT,CASSLGLANGELFF
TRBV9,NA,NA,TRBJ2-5,TGTGCCAGCAGCGTAGCGGGTAGCGGTAAGACCCAGTACTTC,CASSVAGSGKTQYF
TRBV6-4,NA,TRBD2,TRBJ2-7,TGTGCCAGCAGTGACTCGTCCCTTGGCCGAATTCGGACTAGCGGGATTGACGAGCAGTACTTC,CASSDSSLGRIRTSGIDEQYF
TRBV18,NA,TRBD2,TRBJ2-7,TGTGCCAGCTCTCCGGCCGGAGCGGGACTCTACGAGCAGTACTTC,CASSPAGAGLYEQYF
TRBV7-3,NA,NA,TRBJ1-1,TGTGCCAGCAGCTTACGGGCAGGGCTGGGGAACACTGAAGCTTTCTTT,CASSLRAGLGNTEAFF
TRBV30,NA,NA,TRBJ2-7,TGTGCCTGGAGTGTTAGCTACGAGCAGTACTTC,CAWSVSYEQYF
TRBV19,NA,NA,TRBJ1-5,TGTGCCAGTAGTATAGCCCTCGTCGCGGAAAATCAGCCCCAGCATTTT,CASSIALVAENQPQHF
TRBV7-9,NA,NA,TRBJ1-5,TGTGCCAGCAGCTTAGACGGGGGAACCCAGCCCCAGCATTTT,CASSLDGGTQPQHF
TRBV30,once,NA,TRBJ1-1,TGTGCCTGGAGTGCAGGGACTGTGAACACTGAAGCTTTCTTT,CAWSAGTVNTEAFF
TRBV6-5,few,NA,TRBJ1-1,TGTGCCAGCAGTTACTCCCTCTCGAACTCCGAAGCTTTCTTT,CASSYSLSNSEAFF
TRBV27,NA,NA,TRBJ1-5,TGTGCCAGCAGTTTATCGGTCAGGGCCAGACAGCCCCAGCATTTT,CASSLSVRARQPQHF
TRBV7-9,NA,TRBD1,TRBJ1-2,TGTGCCAGCAGCCTTGGACAGGCGAATGGCTACACCTTC,CASSLGQANGYTF
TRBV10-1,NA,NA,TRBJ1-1,TGCGCCAGCAGTGAAAGTTCCGGCACTGAAGCTTTCTTT,CASSESSGTEAFF
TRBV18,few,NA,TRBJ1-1,TGTGCCAGCTCACCTTTGTCGGGGGAAGGAACTGAAGCTTTCTTT,CASSPLSGEGTEAFF
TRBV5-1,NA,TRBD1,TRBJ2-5,TGCGCCAGCAGCCGTTACGACAGGGCAGGCCAAGAGACCCAGTACTTC,CASSRYDRAGQETQYF
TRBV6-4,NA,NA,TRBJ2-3,TGTGCCAGCAGTGACTCAGGGGTATTTCAGTGGACAGATACGCAGTATTTT,CASSDSGVFQWTDTQYF
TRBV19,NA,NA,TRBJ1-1,TGTGCCAGTAGTATAGAAGTCTCGGGCACTGAAGCTTTCTTT,CASSIEVSGTEAFF
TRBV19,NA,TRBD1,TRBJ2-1,TGTGCCAGTAGTCCAACGGGACAGGGTAATGAGCAGTTCTTC,CASSPTGQGNEQFF
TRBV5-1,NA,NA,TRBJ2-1,TGCGCCAGCAGCTTGGTCGGGAACCTTGGGAATGAGCAGTTCTTC,CASSLVGNLGNEQFF
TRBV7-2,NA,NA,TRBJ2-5,TGTGCCAGCAGCTTAGCGGGGCGAGAGACCCAGTACTTC,CASSLAGRETQYF
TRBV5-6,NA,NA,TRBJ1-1,TGTGCCAGCAACCCTAGAGTCCAGGGACTGCACACTGAAGCTTTCTTT,CASNPRVQGLHTEAFF
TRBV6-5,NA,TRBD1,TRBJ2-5,TGTGCCAGCAGTTACTCGAACAGGGGGCTAGGGGAGACCCAGTACTTC,CASSYSNRGLGETQYF
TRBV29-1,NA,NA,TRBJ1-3,TGCAGCGTTGAGCTCAGCTCTGGAAACACCATATATTTT,CSVELSSGNTIYF
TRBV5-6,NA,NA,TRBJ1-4,TGTGCCAGCAGGGGGCTAACGGAGGGCGAAAAACTGTTTTTT,CASRGLTEGEKLFF